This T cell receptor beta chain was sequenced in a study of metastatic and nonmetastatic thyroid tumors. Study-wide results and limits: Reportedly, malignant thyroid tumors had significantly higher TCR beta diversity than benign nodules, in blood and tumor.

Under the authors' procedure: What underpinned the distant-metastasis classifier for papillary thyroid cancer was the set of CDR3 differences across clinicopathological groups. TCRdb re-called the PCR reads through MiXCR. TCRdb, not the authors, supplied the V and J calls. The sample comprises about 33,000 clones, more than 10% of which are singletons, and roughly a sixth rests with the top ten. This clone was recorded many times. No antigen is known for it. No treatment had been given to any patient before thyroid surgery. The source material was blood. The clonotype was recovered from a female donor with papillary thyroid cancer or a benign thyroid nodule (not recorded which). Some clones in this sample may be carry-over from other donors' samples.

The chain's CDR3 is CASSPSGTVNTEAFF. CDR3 DNA sequence: TGTGCCAGCTCACCTTCCGGGACGGTGAACACTGAAGCTTTCTTT. V usage is TRBV18 and J usage is TRBJ1-1; weak D call: TRBD1 (5 bases). The CDR3 contains 15 residues. Trimming removed 3 bases from V and 0 bases from J, with 11 bases in between. The germline V gene encodes CDR1 KGHSH and CDR2 LQKENI. Full variable domain (outside the CDR3, taken from reference TRBV18 and TRBJ1-1): NAGVMQNPRHLVRRRGQEARLRCSPMKGHSHVYWYRQLPEEGLKFMVYLQKENIIDESGMPKERFSAEFPKEGPSILRIQQVVRGDSAAYFCASSPSGTVNTEAFFGQGTRLTVV.